Below, 8 T cell receptor beta chains from the same sample are listed, as sequenced in a study of blood T cell repertoires in COVID-19. Libraries were prepared by immunoSEQ multiplex PCR; TCRdb keeps only in-frame clonotypes and omits some of them. The profile covers 200,000 to 250,000 clones, with roughly four fifths appearing a single time and less than 15% taken by the ten largest. The sequencing sample was made of peripheral blood. These receptors all come from a middle-aged woman with acute or convalescent COVID-19.

This clone was detected only once. This chain joins TRBV5-1 and TRBJ2-1; unclear D gene. V was pared by 0 bases and J by 4 bases, with 11 bases between. This CDR3 is 15 amino acids long. Germline CDR1 reads SGHRS; CDR2 reads YFSETQ. This CDR3 reads CASSLADRGYNEQFF. The DNA of the CDR3 is TGCGCCAGCAGCTTGGCCGACCGAGGATACAATGAGCAGTTCTTC.

This chain uses TRBV7-2 with TRBJ2-1, with 12 nucleotides matching TRBD2. The CDR3 is 12 amino acids. Germline-derived CDR1 and CDR2 are SGHTA and FQGNSA. V shed 4 bases, J shed 13 bases, and the junction held 2 bases outside the gene matches. CDR3 DNA sequence: TGTGCCAGCAGCTCGACTAGCGGGAGTCAGTTCTTC. As protein: CASSSTSGSQFF.

The V gene is TRBV7-3, the J gene TRBJ2-3; D call uncertain. Trimming removed 5 bases from V and 0 bases from J, with 18 bases in between. The CDR3 totals 17 residues. Germline values: CDR1 SGHTA, CDR2 FQGTGA. CDR3 protein: CASSPNHDRSSTDTQYF. In DNA, the CDR3 is TGTGCCAGCAGCCCCAACCACGACCGGAGTAGCACAGATACGCAGTATTTT.

The rearrangement links TRBV19 to TRBJ1-2; 10 nucleotides line up with TRBD1. Germline CDR1 LNHDA, CDR2 SQIVND (reference sequence). The junction had 8 bases not matched to a gene; V was cut back by 6 bases and J by 4 bases. CDR3 length: 15 amino acids. CDR3 loop: CASSPQTGGGYGYTF. The DNA of the CDR3 is TGTGCCAGTAGCCCTCAGACAGGGGGCGGCTATGGCTACACCTTC.

This clone has more than one count but fewer than ten. This chain links TRBV5-1 with TRBJ2-7, with D maybe TRBD2 (6 bases). Germline-derived CDR1 and CDR2 are SGHRS and YFSETQ. The CDR3 is 17 amino acids. V gave up 3 bases and J gave up 0 bases, with 19 bases separating them. The CDR3: CASSYTATGASSYEQYF. The CDR3 DNA is TGCGCCAGCAGCTACACAGCGACGGGAGCGAGCTCCTACGAGCAGTACTTC.

The rearrangement links TRBV5-4 to TRBJ2-5; D unresolved. CDR1 and CDR2 (germline): SGHNT, YYREEE (reference sequence). The CDR3 runs to 12 residues. Between the trimmed V and J ends, which lost 1 base and 5 bases, there was a span of 6 bases. CDR3 in DNA: TGTGCCAGCAGCTTGAACTGGGAGACCCAGTACTTC. Protein product: CASSLNWETQYF.

J is TRBJ1-2 and V is TRBV19; D uncertain. Germline V gene lookup returns CDR1 LNHDA and CDR2 SQIVND (reference sequence). The CDR3 consists of 14 residues. With 5 bases removed from V and 0 bases from J, the gap between germline ends came to 10 bases. DNA for the CDR3: TGTGCCAGTAGTGGGCCGCCGGCTAACTATGGCTACACCTTC. It codes for CASSGPPANYGYTF.

The chain has TRBV5-6 and TRBJ1-1; D possibly corresponds to TRBD1 (5 bases). V was clipped by 0 bases and J by 8 bases, with 8 bases between them. Germline V CDR1 and CDR2: SGHDT, YYEEEE. The CDR3 sequence is 12 residues long. CDR3 sequence: CASSLVGGEAFF. CDR3 DNA sequence: TGTGCCAGCAGCTTGGTCGGGGGGGAAGCTTTCTTT.